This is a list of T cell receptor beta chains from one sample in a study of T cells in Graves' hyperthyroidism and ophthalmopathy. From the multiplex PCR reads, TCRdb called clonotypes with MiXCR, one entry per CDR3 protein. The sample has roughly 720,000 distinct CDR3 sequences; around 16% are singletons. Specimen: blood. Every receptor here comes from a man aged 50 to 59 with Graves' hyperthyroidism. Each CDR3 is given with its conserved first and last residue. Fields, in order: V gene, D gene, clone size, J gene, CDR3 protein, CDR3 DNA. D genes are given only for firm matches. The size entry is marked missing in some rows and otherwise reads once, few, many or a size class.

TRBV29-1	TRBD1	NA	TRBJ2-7	CSVEDVFRPTGGYGTYEQYF	TGCAGCGTTGAAGATGTCTTTCGGCCGACAGGGGGCTATGGGACCTACGAGCAGTACTTC
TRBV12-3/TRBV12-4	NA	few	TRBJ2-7	CASSLARRAHEQYF	TGTGCCAGCAGTCTAGCGAGGCGGGCCCACGAGCAGTACTTC
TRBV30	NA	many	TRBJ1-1	CAWGASGEAFF	TGTGCCTGGGGTGCCTCGGGTGAAGCTTTCTTT
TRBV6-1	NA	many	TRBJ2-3	CASRPTPGTQYF	TGTGCCAGCAGGCCTACACCCGGTACGCAGTATTTT
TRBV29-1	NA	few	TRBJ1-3	CSVGTVGGNTIYF	TGCAGCGTGGGGACGGTGGGTGGAAACACCATATATTTT
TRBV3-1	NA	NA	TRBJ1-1	CASSSRMKNTEAFF	TGTGCCAGCAGCTCCCGGATGAAAAACACTGAAGCTTTCTTT
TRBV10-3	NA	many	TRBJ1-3	CAISESTAAKGNTIYF	TGTGCCATCAGTGAATCGACCGCGGCGAAGGGAAACACCATATATTTT
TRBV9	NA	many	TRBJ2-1	CASSTPLLGHGYNEQFF	TGTGCCAGCAGCACCCCCCTCCTTGGACACGGTTACAATGAGCAGTTCTTC
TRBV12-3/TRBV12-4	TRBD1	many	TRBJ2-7	CASSLLTGASYEQYF	TGTGCCAGCAGTCTGTTGACAGGGGCCTCCTACGAGCAGTACTTC
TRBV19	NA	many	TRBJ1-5	CASNGIGGYSNQPQHF	TGTGCCAGTAATGGTATTGGGGGCTATAGCAATCAGCCCCAGCATTTT
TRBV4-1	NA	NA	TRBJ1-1	CASSQRPTGNTEAFF	TGCGCCAGCAGCCAAAGACCCACAGGGAACACTGAAGCTTTCTTT
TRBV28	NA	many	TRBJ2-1	CASKEFRGSSSYNEQFF	TGTGCCAGCAAGGAGTTCCGCGGTTCAAGCTCCTACAATGAGCAGTTCTTC
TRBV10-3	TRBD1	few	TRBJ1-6	CAIRGGDSHSPLHF	TGTGCCATCAGGGGGGGGGACAGTCATTCACCCCTCCACTTT
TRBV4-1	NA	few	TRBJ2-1	CASSQTRDTGGLSWFF	TGCGCCAGCAGCCAAACCCGGGACACGGGAGGTCTTTCGTGGTTCTTC
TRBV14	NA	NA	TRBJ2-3	CASSPLLATDTQYF	TGTGCCAGCAGCCCCCTTCTAGCGACAGATACGCAGTATTTT
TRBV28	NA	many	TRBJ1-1	CASTYTNTEAFF	TGTGCCAGCACCTACACGAACACTGAAGCTTTCTTT
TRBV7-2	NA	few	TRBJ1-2	CASSFIQGNYGYTF	TGTGCCAGCAGCTTTATACAGGGTAACTATGGCTACACCTTC
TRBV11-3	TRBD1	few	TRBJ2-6	CASSLEWTGETGANVLTF	TGTGCCAGCAGCTTAGAGTGGACAGGGGAGACTGGGGCCAACGTCCTGACTTTC
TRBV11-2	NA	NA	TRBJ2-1	CASSLVSGRGEQFF	TGTGCCAGCAGCTTAGTGTCAGGGCGGGGTGAGCAGTTCTTC
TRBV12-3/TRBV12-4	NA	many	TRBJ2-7	CASRQGYEQYF	TGTGCCAGCAGACAGGGTTACGAGCAGTACTTC
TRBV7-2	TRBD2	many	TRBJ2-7	CASSSGLAGYEQYF	TGTGCCAGCAGCTCGGGACTAGCGGGGTACGAGCAGTACTTC
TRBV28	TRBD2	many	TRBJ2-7	CASSEGLAVTYEQYF	TGTGCCAGCAGTGAGGGACTAGCGGTAACCTACGAGCAGTACTTC
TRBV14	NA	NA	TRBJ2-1	CASSHLQEGEQFF	TGTGCCAGCAGCCACCTACAGGAAGGTGAGCAGTTCTTC
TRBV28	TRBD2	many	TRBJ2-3	CASRWTSGSDTQYF	TGTGCCAGCAGATGGACTAGCGGGAGTGATACGCAGTATTTT
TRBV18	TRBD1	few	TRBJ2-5	CASSQRDRGVQETQYF	TGTGCCAGCTCTCAAAGAGACAGGGGGGTACAAGAGACCCAGTACTTC
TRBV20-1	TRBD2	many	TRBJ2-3	CSARDPGGRIDTQYF	TGCAGTGCTAGAGATCCCGGCGGGAGGATAGATACGCAGTATTTT
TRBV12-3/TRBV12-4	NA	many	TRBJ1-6	CASSLGRGALNSPLHF	TGTGCCAGCAGTTTAGGTCGGGGGGCGTTGAATTCACCCCTCCACTTT
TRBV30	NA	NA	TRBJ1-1	CAWSVYSWNTEAFF	TGTGCCTGGAGTGTATACAGCTGGAACACTGAAGCTTTCTTT
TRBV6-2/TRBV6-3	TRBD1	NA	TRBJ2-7	CASSYRRTGATYEQYF	TGTGCCAGCAGTTACCGACGGACAGGGGCAACCTACGAGCAGTACTTC
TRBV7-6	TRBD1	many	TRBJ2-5	CASMRDRGRKTQYF	TGTGCCAGCATGCGGGACAGGGGGCGGAAGACCCAGTACTTC
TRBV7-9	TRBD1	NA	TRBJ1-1	CASSVPGQRNTEAFF	TGTGCCAGCAGCGTCCCGGGACAGCGGAACACTGAAGCTTTCTTT
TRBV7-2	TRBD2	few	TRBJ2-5	CASSLEGLAGDLETQYF	TGTGCCAGCAGCTTAGAGGGACTAGCGGGAGATTTGGAGACCCAGTACTTC
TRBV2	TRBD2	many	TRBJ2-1	CASSRLAGVGNEQFF	TGTGCCAGCAGCCGCCTAGCGGGAGTAGGGAATGAGCAGTTCTTC
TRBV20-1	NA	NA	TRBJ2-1	CSARTNGRGNEQFF	TGCAGTGCCAGGACGAACGGGAGAGGGAATGAGCAGTTCTTC
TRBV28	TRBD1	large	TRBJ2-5	CASSFFDRAGTQYF	TGTGCCAGCAGTTTCTTTGACAGGGCGGGGACCCAGTACTTC
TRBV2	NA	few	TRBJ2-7	CASRNRRGGDEQYF	TGTGCCAGCAGAAACCGGCGAGGGGGGGACGAGCAGTACTTC
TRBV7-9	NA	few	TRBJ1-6	CASSSTKESPLHF	TGTGCCAGCAGCTCTACGAAGGAATCACCCCTCCACTTT
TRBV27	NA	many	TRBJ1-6	CASTYSLGSPLHF	TGTGCCAGCACATACAGTCTGGGGTCACCCCTCCACTTT
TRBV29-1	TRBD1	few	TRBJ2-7	CSVEGTGVGYEQYF	TGCAGCGTTGAAGGGACAGGGGTGGGCTACGAGCAGTACTTC
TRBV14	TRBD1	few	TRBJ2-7	CASSIDRTGRYEQYF	TGTGCCAGCAGCATCGACCGGACAGGGCGCTACGAGCAGTACTTC
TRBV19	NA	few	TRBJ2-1	CASSISDSNEQFF	TGTGCCAGTAGTATATCGGACAGCAATGAGCAGTTCTTC
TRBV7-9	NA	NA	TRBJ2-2	CASSLDRAPTGELFF	TGTGCCAGCAGCTTAGACAGGGCACCAACCGGGGAGCTGTTTTTT
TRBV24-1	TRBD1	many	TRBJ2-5	CATSDIRDREETQYF	TGTGCCACCAGTGACATCCGGGACAGGGAAGAGACCCAGTACTTC
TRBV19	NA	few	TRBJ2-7	CASSPSGTLWEQYF	TGTGCCAGTAGTCCCTCCGGGACTTTATGGGAGCAGTACTTC
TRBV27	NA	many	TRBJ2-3	CASSQQESTDTQYF	TGTGCCAGCAGTCAGCAGGAGAGCACAGATACGCAGTATTTT
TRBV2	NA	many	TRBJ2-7	CASSASASYEQYF	TGTGCCAGCAGTGCTAGCGCCTCCTACGAGCAGTACTTC